This TCR beta chain was captured by sequencing in a study of T-cell reconstitution after alpha-beta-depleted transplantation in children. Study results and limitations: T-cell numbers and diversity one year post-transplant derived largely from freshly generated T cells.

TCRbeta library preparation incorporated unique molecular identifiers. TCRdb called the PCR reads again in MiXCR, with one record for every CDR3 protein. The sample contains 670,000 or so distinct CDR3 sequences, around 14% of which appear only once. Note on this clonotype: As yet, its antigen is unknown.

The CDR3 covers 17 residues. V was shortened by 2 bases and J by 4 bases, with 20 bases between the two germline ends. Germline V CDR1 and CDR2: MDHEN, SYDVKM. The receptor was derived from a girl aged 2 to 9 with congenital amegakaryocytic thrombocytopenia, due to receive a stem cell transplant. This specimen consisted of PBMCs, obtained before TCRalphabeta/CD19-depleted stem cell transplant. The chain employs TRBV28 and TRBJ1-2; D remains ambiguous. The CDR3 DNA sequence: TGTGCCAGCAGTTTACACTTACGAGCGACAAGTGTCTATGGCTACACCTTC. Translated: CASSLHLRATSVYGYTF.